This T cell receptor beta chain was captured by sequencing in a study of tumour-infiltrating T cells in Burkitt lymphoma. This clone was seen a few times. Profiling relied on immunoSEQ multiplex PCR, and the TCRdb table lists in-frame clones only, not all of them. The sample yields approximately 4,400 clones, roughly 17% seen once. Material: tumor tissue. The clonotype was recovered from a human donor with diffuse large B-cell lymphoma. Some clones in this sample may be carry-over from other donors' samples.

CDR3 amino acids: CAWRKQGYNEQFF. The CDR3 DNA sequence: TGTGCCTGGAGAAAACAGGGCTACAATGAGCAGTTCTTC. The genes are TRBV30 and TRBJ2-1; a weak D match, TRBD1 (6 bases). Germline loops: CDR1 GTSNPN, CDR2 SVGIG (reference sequence). Trimming shortened V by 3 bases and J by 3 bases, and 9 bases separated the two germline ends. The CDR3 is made up of 13 amino acids.